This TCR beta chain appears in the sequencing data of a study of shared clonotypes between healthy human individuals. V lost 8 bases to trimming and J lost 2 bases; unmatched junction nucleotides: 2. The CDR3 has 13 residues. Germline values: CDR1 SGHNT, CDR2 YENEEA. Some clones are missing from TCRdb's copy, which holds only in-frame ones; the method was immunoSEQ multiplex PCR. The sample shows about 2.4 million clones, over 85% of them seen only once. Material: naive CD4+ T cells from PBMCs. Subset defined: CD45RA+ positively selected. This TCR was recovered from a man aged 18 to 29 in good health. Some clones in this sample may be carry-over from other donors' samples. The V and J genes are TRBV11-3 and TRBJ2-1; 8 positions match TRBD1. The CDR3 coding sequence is TGTGCCAGCGGACAGGGTCCCTACAATGAGCAGTTCTTC. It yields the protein CASGQGPYNEQFF.